This passage covers 16 T cell receptor beta chains from one sample sequenced in a study of blood T cell repertoires in COVID-19. Profiled with immunoSEQ multiplex PCR; TCRdb holds only in-frame clones, not every one. The sample shows some 180,000 clones, 70% to 90% of them seen only once. The sequenced sample consisted of PBMCs or T cells enriched from blood (not recorded which). The receptors derive from a woman aged 40 to 50 in a cohort exposed to, infected with or recovered from COVID-19 (not recorded which).

The V call is TRBV7-9, the J call TRBJ1-1, with a tentative D call TRBD1 (6 bases). Germline-derived CDR1 and CDR2 are SEHNR and FQNEAQ (reference sequence). Trimming took off 5 bases at V and 6 bases at J, with 13 bases between the two ends. The CDR3 contains 13 residues. The CDR3 is CASSQAGAAEAFF. The CDR3 coding sequence is TGTGCCAGCAGCCAGGCGGGGGCCGCTGAAGCTTTCTTT.

This clone was seen more than once but under ten times. The CDR3 bases are TGTGCCAGCAGTTACTCCCGGGGGGGGAATTCACCCCTCCACTTT. Translated: CASSYSRGGNSPLHF. The V and J genes are TRBV6-5 and TRBJ1-6; D possibly corresponds to TRBD1 (5 bases). This CDR3 contains 15 residues. V was cut by 0 bases and J by 7 bases, with 10 bases left in between. Germline values: CDR1 MNHEY, CDR2 SVGAGI.

This clone appeared a few times. This sequence joins TRBV5-1 and TRBJ1-1, with TRBD1 as a possible D gene (6 bases). The CDR3 covers 15 residues. The V gene lost 3 bases and the J gene lost 1 base, with 13 bases spanning the gap. Germline V gene lookup returns CDR1 SGHRS and CDR2 YFSETQ. The chain's CDR3 is CASSSREGGNTEAFF. In DNA form, the CDR3 reads TGCGCCAGCAGCTCCCGGGAAGGGGGGAACACTGAAGCTTTCTTT.

The rearrangement joins TRBV5-8 to TRBJ2-7; D might be TRBD1 (5 bases). This CDR3 comprises 16 residues. Trimming removed 4 bases from V and 0 bases from J, with 17 bases in between. Looked up from germline, CDR1 is SGHTS and CDR2 is YDEGEE. The CDR3 bases are TGTGCCAGCAGCGCGCCGTCGACAGCGATCTCCTACGAGCAGTACTTC. Translating gives CASSAPSTAISYEQYF.

CDR3 nucleotides: TGTGCCATCAGTGAAGGGACAGGGCGGGGGAACACTGAAGCTTTCTTT. Its protein is CAISEGTGRGNTEAFF. The chain couples TRBV10-3 to TRBJ1-1; TRBD1 matches at 9 bases. Trimming cost V 3 bases and J 1 base; bases outside gene matches: 6. The germline V gene encodes CDR1 ENHRY and CDR2 SYGVKD. This CDR3 is 16 amino acids long.

The chain couples TRBV10-3 to TRBJ2-3; a weak D match, TRBD2 (6 bases). Trimming pared 2 bases from V and 3 bases from J, leaving 12 bases between. The CDR3 contains 15 residues. Germline CDR1 and CDR2: ENHRY and SYGVKD. The CDR3 bases are TGTGCCATCAGTGAGCAGTACGGAGGGACAGATACGCAGTATTTT. This gives the protein CAISEQYGGTDTQYF.

The J gene is TRBJ2-7, the V gene TRBV7-8; tentative D call: TRBD1 (5 bases). The V and J ends lost 1 base and 1 base respectively, with 8 bases between them. The CDR3 spans 14 residues. Germline loops: CDR1 SGHVS, CDR2 FQNEAQ. The CDR3 bases are TGTGCCAGCAGCTTAGTTCAGGGTTCCTACGAGCAGTACTTC. Protein product: CASSLVQGSYEQYF. The full variable domain, in which reference TRBV7-8 and TRBJ2-7 provide the parts outside the CDR3, is GAGVSQSPRYKVAKRGQDVALRCDPISGHVSLFWYQQALGQGPEFLTYFQNEAQLDKSGLPSDRFFAERPEGSVSTLKIQRTQQEDSAVYLCASSLVQGSYEQYFGPGTRLTVT.

V and J are TRBV19 and TRBJ1-2, with 7 bases identical to TRBD1. The CDR3 sequence is 14 residues long. Trimming removed 4 bases from V and 4 bases from J; junction bases left unmatched: 6. Germline V CDR1 and CDR2: LNHDA, SQIVND (reference sequence). In DNA form, the CDR3 reads TGTGCCAGTAGTACAACTTGGGACAGCTATGGCTACACCTTC. It is translated as CASSTTWDSYGYTF.

The V gene is TRBV24-1, the J gene TRBJ2-2; maybe TRBD1 (6 bases). The CDR3 is 14 residues long. V lost 12 bases and J 0 bases, leaving 13 bases between the germline ends. Germline V gene data show CDR1 as KGHDR and CDR2 as SFDVKD. The CDR3, as DNA: TGTGCCGTCCAAGACAGGTCGAACACCGGGGAGCTGTTTTTT. Translating it yields CAVQDRSNTGELFF.

This chain joins TRBV12-3 or TRBV12-4 and TRBJ1-5, with TRBD1 matching 7 bases. Trimming removed 7 bases from V and 5 bases from J; junction bases left unmatched: 5. The CDR3 runs to 13 residues. In DNA form, the CDR3 reads TGTGCCAGCACCGGGACAGCCGATCAGCCCCAGCATTTT. Protein sequence: CASTGTADQPQHF.

V gene TRBV4-1 combines with J gene TRBJ2-5, with D unresolved. Trimming took off 3 bases at V and 7 bases at J, with 9 bases between the two ends. CDR3 length equals 12 residues. Per germline, CDR1 MGHRA and CDR2 YSYEKL. Written as DNA, the CDR3 is TGCGCCAGCAGCCAGACTTTAGGGACCCAGTACTTC. Its protein is CASSQTLGTQYF.

The chain couples TRBV11-2 to TRBJ2-2; 9 nucleotides align to TRBD2. The J segment lost 6 bases and the V segment lost 5 bases, leaving 13 bases of the junction unmatched. Germline V gene sequence: CDR1 SGHAT, CDR2 FQNNGV. This CDR3 has 17 amino acids. CDR3 DNA: TGTGCCAGCAGCCGCATCTTGGCGGGAGGGCCCTCCGGGGAGCTGTTTTTT. It yields the protein CASSRILAGGPSGELFF.

This chain connects TRBV10-3 to TRBJ2-1; TRBD2 is a possible D gene (6 bases). The CDR3 totals 16 residues. The germline V and J ends were trimmed by 3 bases and 3 bases, with 15 bases remaining between them. Germline CDR1 reads ENHRY; CDR2 reads SYGVKD. CDR3 sequence reads: CAISEGRLADYNEQFF. CDR3 nucleotides: TGTGCCATCAGTGAAGGGAGGCTAGCAGACTACAATGAGCAGTTCTTC.

The J gene is TRBJ1-3, the V gene TRBV18; D is unresolved. The germline V gene has CDR1 KGHSH and CDR2 LQKENI. V lost 2 bases to trimming and J lost 0 bases, with 11 bases between them. The CDR3 runs 16 residues. This chain's CDR3 is CASSPNTEISGNTIYF. CDR3 DNA sequence: TGTGCCAGCTCACCAAACACCGAAATCTCTGGAAACACCATATATTTT.

The gene calls are TRBV5-8 and TRBJ1-5; tentatively, D is TRBD1 (6 bases). CDR1 is SGHTS and CDR2 is YDEGEE in the germline V gene. The V gene lost 6 bases and the J gene lost 1 base, with 14 bases spanning the gap. This CDR3 contains 15 residues. The CDR3 loop is CASTPRQASNQPQHF. In DNA, the CDR3 is TGTGCCAGCACTCCCCGACAGGCCAGCAATCAGCCCCAGCATTTT. Drawing the rest from reference TRBV5-8 and TRBJ1-5, the complete variable domain is EAGVTQSPTHLIKTRGQQATLRCSPISGHTSVYWYQQALGLGLQFLLWYDEGEERNRGNFPPRFSGRQFPNYSSELNVNALELEDSALYLCASTPRQASNQPQHFGDGTRLSIL.

The chain employs TRBV4-1 and TRBJ1-6, with D possibly being TRBD1 (5 bases). The CDR3 spans 17 residues. Trimming stripped 1 base from V and 7 bases from J, with 17 bases between. In germline, CDR1 is MGHRA, CDR2 YSYEKL. This CDR3 is CASSQAGGRDGNSPLHF. CDR3 nucleotide sequence: TGCGCCAGCAGCCAAGCGGGGGGGAGGGACGGAAATTCACCCCTCCACTTT.